This T cell receptor (beta chain) was recovered during a study of PD-1 blockade in classical Hodgkin lymphoma. Study information: It was nivolumab at 3 mg/kg, given intravenously every 2 weeks, that patients received.

Study-wide points: The study reported lower baseline TCR diversity in newly diagnosed patients than in healthy donors.

This clone occurred a few times. Its specificity is not known. Relapse after autologous stem cell transplantation occurred in every patient, and brentuximab vedotin exposure varied. Patients showed best responses of complete response, partial response or progressive disease. Trimming left V 5 bases short and J 5 bases short, with 25 bases between. Per the germline V gene, CDR1 is SEHNR and CDR2 is FQNEAQ (reference sequence). CDR3 length equals 17 residues. Profiling relied on immunoSEQ multiplex PCR, and the TCRdb table lists in-frame clones only, not all of them. The sample holds more than 45,000 clones, just under 75% seen once.

Sequencing was performed on peripheral blood mononuclear cells (PBMCs), taken before the second cycle of nivolumab. The receptor was derived from a human donor with classical Hodgkin lymphoma. V gene TRBV7-9 combines with J gene TRBJ2-7; TRBD2 is a possible D gene (6 bases). For the CDR3, the DNA is TGTGCCAGCAGCCCAGGCCGGAGGGAGTATTTCAGCCACGAGCAGTACTTC. Translated: CASSPGRREYFSHEQYF.